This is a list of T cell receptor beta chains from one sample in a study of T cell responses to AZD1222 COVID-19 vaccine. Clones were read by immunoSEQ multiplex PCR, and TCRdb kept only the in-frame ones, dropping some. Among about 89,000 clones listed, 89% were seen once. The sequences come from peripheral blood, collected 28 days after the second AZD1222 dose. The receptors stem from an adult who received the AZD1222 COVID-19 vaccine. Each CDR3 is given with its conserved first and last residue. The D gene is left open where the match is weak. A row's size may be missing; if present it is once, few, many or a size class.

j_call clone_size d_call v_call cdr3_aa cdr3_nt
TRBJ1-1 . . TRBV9 CASSTWGNMNTEAFF TGTGCCAGCAGCACCTGGGGGAACATGAACACTGAAGCTTTCTTT
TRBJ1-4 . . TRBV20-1 CSASRTNEKLFF TGCAGTGCTAGTCGCACAAATGAAAAACTGTTTTTT
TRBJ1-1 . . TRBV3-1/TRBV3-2 CASSQGRDTEAFF TGTGCCAGCAGCCAAGGCAGGGACACTGAAGCTTTCTTT
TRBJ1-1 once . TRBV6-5 CASSYKGTEAFF TGTGCCAGCAGTTACAAAGGGACTGAAGCTTTCTTT
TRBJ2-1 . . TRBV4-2 CASSQAAGGSYNEQFF TGTGCCAGCAGCCAAGCGGCGGGTGGCTCCTACAATGAGCAGTTCTTC
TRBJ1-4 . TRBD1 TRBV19 CASSTQGVNNEKLFF TGTGCCAGTAGTACACAGGGGGTGAATAATGAAAAACTGTTTTTT
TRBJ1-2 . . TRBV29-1 CSVSSGYGYTF TGCAGCGTGTCCTCGGGGTATGGCTACACCTTC
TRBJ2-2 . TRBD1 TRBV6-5 CASSYFRGSGTGELFF TGTGCCAGCAGTTACTTCAGGGGGTCCGGCACCGGGGAGCTGTTTTTT
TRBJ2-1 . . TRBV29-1 CSTRGQNTEGFF TGCAGCACGCGGGGACAGAATACCGAGGGGTTCTTC
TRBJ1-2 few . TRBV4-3 CASSQGVGNYGYTF TGCGCCAGCAGCCAAGGGGTCGGGAACTATGGCTACACCTTC
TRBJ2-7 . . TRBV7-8 CASIPRAGWNEQYF TGTGCCAGCATCCCCCGGGCAGGGTGGAACGAGCAGTACTTC
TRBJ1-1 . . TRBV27 CASSFNTEAFF TGTGCCAGCAGTTTTAACACTGAAGCTTTCTTT
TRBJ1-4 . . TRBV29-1 CSGRGGEKLFF TGCAGCGGCAGGGGTGGCGAAAAACTGTTTTTT
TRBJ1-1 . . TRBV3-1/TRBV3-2 CASSTDLGAFF TGTGCCAGCAGCACAGATCTCGGGGCTTTCTTT
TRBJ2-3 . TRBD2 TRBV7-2 CATGRDPTDTQYF TGTGCCACCGGGAGGGACCCCACAGATACGCAGTATTTT
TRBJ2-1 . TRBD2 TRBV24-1 CATSDERGGRNNEQFF TGTGCCACCAGTGATGAGCGGGGGGGCCGTAACAATGAGCAGTTCTTC
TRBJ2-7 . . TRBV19 CASSINTAIGSGQYF TGTGCCAGTAGTATCAATACCGCGATTGGGTCGGGGCAGTACTTC
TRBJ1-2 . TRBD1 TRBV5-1 CASSLAGGTGAYGYTF TGCGCCAGCAGCTTGGCAGGTGGAACAGGGGCCTATGGCTACACCTTC
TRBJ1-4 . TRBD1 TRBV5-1 CASSLAGGVNEKLFF TGCGCCAGCAGCTTGGCAGGGGGCGTAAATGAAAAACTGTTTTTT
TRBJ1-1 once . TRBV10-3 CAISEPTTYTEAFF TGTGCCATCAGTGAGCCCACGACGTACACTGAAGCTTTCTTT
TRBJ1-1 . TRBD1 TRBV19 CASSIGQGSTEAFF TGTGCCAGTAGTATAGGACAGGGGTCCACTGAAGCTTTCTTT
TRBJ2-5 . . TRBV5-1 CASREGQYQETQYF TGCGCCAGCAGGGAGGGACAGTACCAAGAGACCCAGTACTTC
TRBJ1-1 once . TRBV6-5 CASSTDVDTEAFF TGTGCCAGCAGTACCGACGTGGACACTGAAGCTTTCTTT
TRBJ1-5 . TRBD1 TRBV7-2 CASSLASGGVQPQHF TGTGCCAGCAGCTTAGCGTCAGGGGGCGTGCAGCCCCAGCATTTT
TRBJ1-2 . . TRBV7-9 CASSPGTAIGFTF TGTGCCAGCAGCCCCGGGACCGCAATTGGTTTCACCTTC
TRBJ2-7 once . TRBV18 CASSPSSGDGEQYF TGTGCCAGCTCACCAAGTTCAGGGGACGGGGAGCAGTACTTC
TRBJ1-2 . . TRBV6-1 CASSEVGGYYGYTF TGTGCCAGCAGTGAAGTTGGAGGTTACTATGGCTACACCTTC
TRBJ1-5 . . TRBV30 CAWRGEAEYSNQPQHF TGTGCCTGGAGGGGCGAAGCGGAGTATAGCAATCAGCCCCAGCATTTT
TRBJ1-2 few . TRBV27 CASGLGVNYGYTF TGTGCCAGCGGGTTGGGCGTTAACTATGGCTACACCTTC
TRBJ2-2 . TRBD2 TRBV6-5 CASSQGLEGELFF TGTGCCAGCAGCCAGGGACTAGAAGGGGAGCTGTTTTTT
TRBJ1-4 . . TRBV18 CASSPRRGNEKLFF TGTGCCAGCTCACCTCGTCGGGGGAATGAAAAACTGTTTTTT
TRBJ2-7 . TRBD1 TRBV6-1 CASSESGTEAYEQYF TGTGCCAGCAGTGAAAGTGGGACAGAGGCCTACGAGCAGTACTTC
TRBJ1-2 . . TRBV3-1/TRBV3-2 CASSQAPGHYGYTF TGTGCCAGCAGCCAAGCCCCGGGCCACTATGGCTACACCTTC
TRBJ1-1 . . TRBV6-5 CASIPQGKNTEAFF TGTGCCAGCATTCCCCAGGGGAAGAACACTGAAGCTTTCTTT
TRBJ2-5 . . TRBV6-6 CASRGHTEETQYF TGTGCCAGCAGGGGGCATACCGAGGAGACCCAGTACTTC
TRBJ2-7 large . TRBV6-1 CASSEGSRDLLREQYF TGTGCCAGCAGTGAAGGTTCCCGGGATCTACTACGGGAGCAGTACTTC
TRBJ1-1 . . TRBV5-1 CASSAISLDTEAFF TGCGCCAGCTCTGCCATCTCCTTGGACACTGAAGCTTTCTTT
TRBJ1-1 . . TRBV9 CASSPQPGQAFF TGTGCCAGCAGCCCCCAGCCGGGTCAAGCTTTCTTT
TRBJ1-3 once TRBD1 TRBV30 CAWSTGTGVGNTIYF TGTGCCTGGAGTACAGGGACAGGGGTGGGAAACACCATATATTTT
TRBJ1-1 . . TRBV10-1 CASRTGSSFQNTEAFF TGCGCCAGCAGGACAGGTTCTTCGTTCCAGAACACTGAAGCTTTCTTT
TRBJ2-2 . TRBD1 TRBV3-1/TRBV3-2 CASSQGLGQRINTGELFF TGTGCCAGCAGCCAGGGATTGGGACAGCGAATAAACACCGGGGAGCTGTTTTTT
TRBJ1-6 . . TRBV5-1 CASSSEARGGSSYNSPLHF TGCGCCAGCAGCTCAGAGGCGAGGGGGGGAAGCTCCTATAATTCACCCCTCCACTTT
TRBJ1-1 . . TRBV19 CASSIVQGRGLNTEAFF TGTGCCAGTAGTATAGTGCAGGGCAGGGGACTGAACACTGAAGCTTTCTTT
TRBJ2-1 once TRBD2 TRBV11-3 CASSFGGGPRHEQFF TGTGCCAGCAGCTTTGGCGGGGGACCACGCCATGAGCAGTTCTTC
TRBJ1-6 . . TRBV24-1 CASQASSYNSPLHF TGTGCCTCTCAGGCGAGCTCCTATAATTCACCCCTCCACTTT
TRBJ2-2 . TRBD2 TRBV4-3 CASSQVPGTSGGAPGELFF TGCGCCAGCAGCCAAGTACCAGGGACTAGCGGGGGGGCCCCCGGGGAGCTGTTTTTT
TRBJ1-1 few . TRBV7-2 CASSPGHTNTEAFF TGTGCCAGCAGCCCCGGACATACTAACACTGAAGCTTTCTTT
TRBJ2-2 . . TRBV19 CASSIGAAGELFF TGTGCCAGTAGTATAGGGGCCGCCGGGGAGCTGTTTTTT
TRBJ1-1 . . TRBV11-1 CASSLLKTLTEAFF TGTGCCAGCAGCTTATTGAAGACGCTCACTGAAGCTTTCTTT
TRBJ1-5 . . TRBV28 CASSFYANQPQHF TGTGCCAGCAGTTTTTATGCTAATCAGCCCCAGCATTTT
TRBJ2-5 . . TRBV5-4 CASSLMVGIRQETQYF TGTGCCAGCAGCCTAATGGTGGGAATCCGGCAAGAGACCCAGTACTTC
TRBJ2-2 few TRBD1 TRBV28 CASSLRDRGRRVGELFF TGTGCCAGCAGTTTAAGGGACAGGGGGCGTAGGGTCGGGGAGCTGTTTTTT
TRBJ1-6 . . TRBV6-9 CASWTRPLHF TGTGCCAGCTGGACCAGACCCCTCCACTTT
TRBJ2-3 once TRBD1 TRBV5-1 CASSPGQGRIDTQYF TGCGCCAGCAGCCCGGGACAGGGGAGGATAGATACGCAGTATTTT
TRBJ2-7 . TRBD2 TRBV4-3 CASSQGSGLSYEQYF TGCGCCAGCAGCCAAGGATCGGGACTATCGTACGAGCAGTACTTC
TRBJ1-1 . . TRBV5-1 CASSLGLQPNTEAFF TGCGCCAGCAGCTTGGGGTTACAGCCGAACACTGAAGCTTTCTTT
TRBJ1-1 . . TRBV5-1 CASSMAAMNTEAFF TGCGCCAGCAGTATGGCCGCAATGAACACTGAAGCTTTCTTT
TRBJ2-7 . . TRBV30 CAWSVRVRAWRGEQYF TGTGCCTGGAGTGTACGGGTAAGGGCCTGGAGAGGGGAGCAGTACTTC
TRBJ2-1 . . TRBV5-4 CASSFTGYNEQFF TGTGCCAGCAGCTTTACAGGGTACAATGAGCAGTTCTTC
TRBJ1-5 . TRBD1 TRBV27 CASRETGKMNQPQHF TGTGCCAGCAGGGAGACAGGGAAAATGAATCAGCCCCAGCATTTT